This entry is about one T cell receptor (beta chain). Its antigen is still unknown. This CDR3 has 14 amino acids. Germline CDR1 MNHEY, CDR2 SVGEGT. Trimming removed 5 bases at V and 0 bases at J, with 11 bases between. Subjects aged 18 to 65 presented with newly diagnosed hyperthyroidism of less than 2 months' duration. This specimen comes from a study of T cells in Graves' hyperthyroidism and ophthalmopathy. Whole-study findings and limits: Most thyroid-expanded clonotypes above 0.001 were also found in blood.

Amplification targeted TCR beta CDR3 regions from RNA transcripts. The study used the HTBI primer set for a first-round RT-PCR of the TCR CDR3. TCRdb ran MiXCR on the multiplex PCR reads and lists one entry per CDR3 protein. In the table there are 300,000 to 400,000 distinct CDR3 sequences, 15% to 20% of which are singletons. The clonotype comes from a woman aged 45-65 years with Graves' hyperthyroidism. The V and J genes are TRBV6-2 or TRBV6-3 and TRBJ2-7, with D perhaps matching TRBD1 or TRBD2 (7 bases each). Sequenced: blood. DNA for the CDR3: TGTGCCAGCAGTCAGGGGGGGGCCTCCTACGAGCAGTACGTC. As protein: CASSQGGASYEQYV.